These 26 T cell receptor beta chains were all obtained from the same sample, sequenced in a study of blood T cell repertoires in COVID-19. The table came from immunoSEQ multiplex PCR; TCRdb's copy has only in-frame clones and leaves some out. The table lists 160,000 or so clones, about four fifths of them singletons. Input material: peripheral blood. Receptors originate from a man in his 60s with active or convalescent COVID-19.

This clone was seen once. This chain links TRBV4-2 with TRBJ2-3, with D possibly TRBD2 on 5 matching bases. Germline V gives CDR1 LGHNA, CDR2 YNFKEQ. Trimming removed 3 bases at V and 2 bases at J, with 12 bases between. The CDR3 extends over 15 amino acids. The CDR3 nucleotides are TGTGCCAGCAGCCAGTGGTCGGGGAACACAGATACGCAGTATTTT. It translates to CASSQWSGNTDTQYF.

The chain recombines TRBV6-5 with TRBJ2-6; a weak D match, TRBD2 (5 bases). The CDR3 extends over 14 amino acids. Germline V gene sequence: CDR1 MNHEY, CDR2 SVGAGI. Trimming took off 6 bases at V and 3 bases at J, with 9 bases between the two ends. CDR3 in amino acids: CASRASFGANVLTF. Here the CDR3 DNA reads TGTGCCAGCAGGGCTAGCTTTGGGGCCAACGTCCTGACTTTC.

The sample holds one count of this clone. The chain carries TRBV11-2 and TRBJ2-3, with 9 bases fitting TRBD2. The CDR3 totals 18 residues. The junction had 9 bases not matched to a gene; V was cut back by 1 base and J by 1 base. Germline V gene sequence: CDR1 SGHAT, CDR2 FQNNGV. The CDR3 is CASSLVGGRAIGTDTQYF. The CDR3 bases are TGTGCCAGCAGCTTAGTTGGCGGGAGGGCCATCGGCACAGATACGCAGTATTTT.

This clone was counted only a few times. The J gene is TRBJ2-1, the V gene TRBV3-1 (or the pseudogene TRBV3-2); TRBD2 aligns across 9 bases. Germline-derived CDR1 and CDR2 are LGHDT and YNNKEL (reference sequence). The V segment lost 4 bases and the J segment 5 bases; nucleotides outside the gene matches: 12. This CDR3 region has 17 residues. The CDR3 DNA reads TGTGCCAGCAGCCCGACCCTTAGCGGGGGATCAAACAATGAGCAGTTCTTC. It codes for CASSPTLSGGSNNEQFF.

This clone has a handful of counts. The chain couples TRBV5-1 to TRBJ1-2; no firm D call. Trimming pared 6 bases from V and 4 bases from J, leaving 13 bases between. Germline V gives CDR1 SGHRS, CDR2 YFSETQ. The CDR3 runs to 13 residues. The CDR3 sequence is CASTSPGSYGYTF. Written as DNA, the CDR3 is TGCGCCAGCACCTCACCCGGGTCCTATGGCTACACCTTC.

The chain is built from TRBV3-1 (or the pseudogene TRBV3-2) and TRBJ2-7, with 8 bases fitting TRBD2. Trimming cost V 0 bases and J 5 bases; bases outside gene matches: 12. The CDR3 spans 17 residues. CDR1 and CDR2 from the germline V gene are LGHDT and YNNKEL (reference sequence). The CDR3 loop reads CASSQEAGDLRRHEQYF. CDR3 in DNA: TGTGCCAGCAGCCAAGAAGCGGGAGACTTACGGCGCCACGAGCAGTACTTC.

The chain recombines TRBV15 with TRBJ1-5; perhaps TRBD1 as D (6 bases). CDR3 length: 14 amino acids. Trimming took 0 bases from V and 5 from J, leaving 8 bases between them. From germline, CDR1 is LNHNV and CDR2 YYDKDF (reference sequence). DNA for the CDR3: TGTGCCACCAGCAGAGACCAGGGGTATCAGCCCCAGCATTTT. The encoded protein is CATSRDQGYQPQHF.

The chain is built from TRBV19 and TRBJ2-4; the match to TRBD2 covers 12 bases. The germline CDR1 and CDR2 sequences are LNHDA and SQIVND (reference sequence). The junction had 14 bases not matched to a gene; V was cut back by 6 bases and J by 2 bases. The CDR3 is made up of 19 amino acids. The CDR3 region is CASRRLAGEGGGSKNIQYF. For the CDR3, the DNA is TGTGCCAGTAGGCGACTAGCGGGAGAGGGGGGCGGGTCCAAAAACATTCAGTACTTC.

The V gene is TRBV3-1 (or the pseudogene TRBV3-2), the J gene TRBJ1-5; D remains unclear. Per the germline V gene, CDR1 is LGHDT and CDR2 is YNNKEL (reference sequence). Trimming stripped 0 bases from V and 0 bases from J, with 6 bases between. The CDR3 spans 15 residues. CDR3 nucleotide sequence: TGTGCCAGCAGCCAAGATACAGCTAGCAATCAGCCCCAGCATTTT. Its translation is CASSQDTASNQPQHF.

The chain joins TRBV23-1 to TRBJ2-5, with TRBD1 matching 8 bases. TRBV23-1 is annotated as an ORF whose role is uncertain. With 6 bases clipped from V and 5 bases from J, the junction kept 8 bases outside the gene matches. This CDR3 spans 14 amino acids. The CDR3 DNA reads TGCGCCAGCAGCGACAGGGGTTTCTTTGAGACCCAGTACTTC. This encodes CASSDRGFFETQYF.

The rearrangement uses TRBV11-3 and TRBJ1-1; 8 positions agree with TRBD1. The CDR3 is 14 residues long. The V and J ends lost 4 bases and 6 bases, in that order; junction bases with no gene match: 7. Germline V CDR1 and CDR2: SGHNT, YENEEA. CDR3 nucleotide sequence: TGTGCCAGCAGCTCGGGACAGGCTTCCTCTGAAGCTTTCTTT. This codes for CASSSGQASSEAFF.

This clone showed up just a few times. V and J are TRBV7-9 and TRBJ1-2; D not resolved. Germline CDR1 is SEHNR and CDR2 is FQNEAQ (reference sequence). The CDR3 runs 13 residues. Trimming removed 3 bases at V and 8 bases at J, with 13 bases between. CDR3 residues: CASSFAAVLGYTF. The CDR3 region has the DNA TGTGCCAGCAGCTTCGCCGCGGTCTTGGGCTACACCTTC.

The V gene is TRBV5-1, the J gene TRBJ1-2; no clear D gene. V gave up 4 bases and J gave up 2 bases, with 9 bases separating them. The CDR3 sequence is 13 residues long. Looked up from germline, CDR1 is SGHRS and CDR2 is YFSETQ. CDR3 nucleotide sequence: TGCGCCAGCAGCCCGGGGTCAAACTATGGCTACACCTTC. Its translation is CASSPGSNYGYTF.

V usage is TRBV10-3 and J usage is TRBJ1-2; 9 bases map to TRBD1. The V gene end was trimmed by 3 bases and the J gene end by 4 bases; junction bases not matched to a gene: 15. Looked up from germline, CDR1 is ENHRY and CDR2 is SYGVKD. The CDR3 is 18 residues long. This CDR3 is CAISEAATGTGSRYGYTF. DNA of the CDR3: TGTGCCATCAGTGAAGCCGCAACCGGGACAGGGAGTCGCTATGGCTACACCTTC.

The CDR3 sequence: CASSRGQNQPQHF. CDR3 in DNA: TGTGCCAGCAGTCGGGGACAGAATCAGCCCCAGCATTTT. This chain connects TRBV6-5 to TRBJ1-5, with 7 positions matching TRBD1. CDR1 MNHEY and CDR2 SVGAGI come from the germline V gene. The CDR3 is 13 amino acids. The ends lost 5 bases at V and 4 bases at J; junction bases unmatched: 2.

The chain is built from TRBV28 and TRBJ2-3, with D tentatively TRBD2 (5 bases). Trimming removed 3 bases at V and 2 bases at J, with 12 bases between. Germline V gene data show CDR1 as MDHEN and CDR2 as SYDVKM. The CDR3 has 15 amino acids. Here the CDR3 DNA reads TGTGCCAGCAGTTTGCGGGCTAGAATCACAGATACGCAGTATTTT. It encodes CASSLRARITDTQYF.

V gene TRBV21-1 combines with J gene TRBJ1-5; the tabulated D call, TRBD1, remains unverified against the DNA. TRBV21-1 is a documented pseudogene. The CDR3 covers 20 residues. In DNA, the CDR3 is TGTGCCAGCAGCCCCGACAGCGACCGTTTAATCCCTTATAGCAATCAGCCCCAGCATTTT. Amino acids: CASSPDSDRLIPYSNQPQHF.

This clone has only a few counts. The chain links TRBV11-2 to TRBJ1-2, with 9 nucleotides matching TRBD1. The germline V gene encodes CDR1 SGHAT and CDR2 FQNNGV. This CDR3 spans 13 amino acids. The V and J ends lost 3 bases and 7 bases, in that order; junction bases with no gene match: 3. The CDR3 bases are TGTGCCAGCAGCTTCGACAGGGGGGTTGGCTACACCTTC. Translating gives CASSFDRGVGYTF. Combining the CDR3 with reference TRBV11-2 and TRBJ1-2 gives the whole variable domain EAGVAQSPRYKIIEKRQSVAFWCNPISGHATLYWYQQILGQGPKLLIQFQNNGVVDDSQLPKDRFSAERLKGVDSTLKIQPAKLEDSAVYLCASSFDRGVGYTFGSGTRLTVV.

This chain connects TRBV11-3 to TRBJ2-7; 8 nucleotides line up with TRBD1. Per the germline V gene, CDR1 is SGHNT and CDR2 is YENEEA. The CDR3 has 15 residues. The V and J ends lost 1 base and 6 bases, in that order; junction bases with no gene match: 8. CDR3 sequence reads: CASSLVGTGISEQYF. CDR3 bases: TGTGCCAGCAGCTTAGTTGGGACAGGAATTAGCGAGCAGTACTTC.

The chain is built from TRBV29-1 and TRBJ2-1; TRBD2 aligns across 8 bases. Germline CDR1 reads SQVTM; CDR2 reads ANQGSEA. Trimming removed 6 bases from V and 3 bases from J; junction bases left unmatched: 7. The CDR3 is 14 residues long. In DNA form, the CDR3 reads TGCAGCGTACCCCTAGCGGGTGACTACAATGAGCAGTTCTTC. Its protein is CSVPLAGDYNEQFF.

The chain links TRBV11-2 to TRBJ1-2, with D possibly matching TRBD1 (5 bases). Germline assignment: CDR1 SGHAT and CDR2 FQNNGV. Trimming shortened V by 1 base and J by 4 bases, and 7 bases separated the two germline ends. The length of the CDR3 is 13 residues. The CDR3 DNA reads TGTGCCAGCAGCTTAGGTGGGGCCTATGGCTACACCTTC. It encodes CASSLGGAYGYTF. Filled out from reference TRBV11-2 and TRBJ1-2, the complete variable domain reads EAGVAQSPRYKIIEKRQSVAFWCNPISGHATLYWYQQILGQGPKLLIQFQNNGVVDDSQLPKDRFSAERLKGVDSTLKIQPAKLEDSAVYLCASSLGGAYGYTFGSGTRLTVV.

V is TRBV5-5 and J is TRBJ1-6; 8 positions match TRBD1. Trimming took 2 bases from V and 0 from J; bases not matched to a gene: 13. Germline V gene sequence: CDR1 SGHKS, CDR2 YYEKEE (reference sequence). This CDR3 spans 20 amino acids. CDR3 protein: CASSFPSRDRSSSYNSPLHF. As DNA, the CDR3 is TGTGCCAGCAGCTTTCCTTCCCGGGACAGGAGTAGCTCCTATAATTCACCCCTCCACTTT.

The rearrangement links TRBV6-1 to TRBJ1-2; D perhaps matches TRBD1 (6 bases). CDR1 MNHNS and CDR2 SASEGT come from the germline V gene. This CDR3 spans 14 amino acids. V lost 2 bases and J lost 4, with 11 bases in between. This CDR3 is CASSEWTARYGYTF. Here the CDR3 DNA reads TGTGCCAGCAGTGAATGGACAGCCCGCTATGGCTACACCTTC.

This clone appeared once. J is TRBJ1-1 and V is TRBV7-6; a weak D match, TRBD1 (5 bases). CDR1 is SGHVS, CDR2 FNYEAQ, per germline. There are 13 residues in the CDR3. V was trimmed by 4 bases and J by 12 bases, leaving 18 bases between them. The CDR3 spells CASSSGHLGEPFF. The CDR3 nucleotides read TGTGCCAGCAGCTCCGGACATCTTGGCGAACCTTTCTTT.

The V call is TRBV6-5, the J call TRBJ1-1; no clear D. CDR1 is MNHEY, CDR2 SVGAGI, per germline. The CDR3 consists of 16 residues. The ends were cut back, 0 bases at V and 0 bases at J, with 11 bases in the middle. CDR3: CASSYSGTDMNTEAFF. In DNA, the CDR3 is TGTGCCAGCAGTTACTCGGGCACAGACATGAACACTGAAGCTTTCTTT.

The chain is built from TRBV5-1 and TRBJ1-2; D gene unclear. This CDR3 spans 14 amino acids. In germline, CDR1 is SGHRS, CDR2 YFSETQ. V lost 0 bases and J lost 7, with 13 bases in between. DNA for the CDR3: TGCGCCAGCAGCTTGGTAGATTCCAGGTCTGGCTACACCTTC. This codes for CASSLVDSRSGYTF.